Given below is one T cell receptor (beta chain) in context. Its specificity is unknown. This specimen belongs to a study of T cells after yellow fever vaccination. Findings and caveats of the study: The study found a weaker secondary response that peaked faster, day 5 versus 15. Among primary-vaccination clones, most reappeared after the booster, at almost 98% for CD4 and around 91% for CD8.

Trimming removed 4 bases from V and 10 bases from J; junction bases left unmatched: 10. Germline loops: CDR1 SQVTM, CDR2 ANQGSEA. The CDR3 length is 13 residues. Researchers made TCR cDNA using 5'RACE template switching, and this step added a universal primer site and UMIs. From the 5' RACE reads, TCRdb called clonotypes with MiXCR, one entry per CDR3 protein. The repertoire holds roughly 250,000 distinct CDR3 sequences, with approximately 13% as singletons. The starting material was CD4+ T cells sorted from PBMCs, obtained 45 days after the yellow fever booster vaccination. This receptor was obtained from a man aged 25 to 40 who received the YFV17D yellow fever vaccine. V usage is TRBV29-1 and J usage is TRBJ2-1; 7 bases are shared with TRBD2. The CDR3 nucleotides read TGCAGCGTTGGGGAGGGACCGGCCGGAGAGCAGTTCTTC. Amino acid sequence: CSVGEGPAGEQFF.